These 24 T cell receptor beta chains originate from one sample sequenced in a study of blood T cells in healthy people across ages. Primers used in a second PCR of about 6 to 11 cycles were a sample-barcoded 5' primer and a J-beta primer mix. TCRdb recomputed calls from the 5' RACE reads with MiXCR, one row per CDR3 protein. This sample yields more than 800,000 distinct CDR3 sequences, of which 29% are seen a single time; roughly 17% belongs to the top ten. Material for sequencing was blood. All receptors derive from a woman over 75 in good health.

This clonotype appeared many times. The chain is built from TRBV27 and TRBJ2-5; unclear D gene. The ends were cut back, 8 bases at V and 0 bases at J, with 10 bases in the middle. The germline gives CDR1 MNHEY, CDR2 SMNVEV (reference sequence). This CDR3 has 13 amino acids. CDR3: CASRRANQETQYF. In DNA form, the CDR3 reads TGTGCCAGCCGACGAGCTAACCAAGAGACCCAGTACTTC.

The CDR3 spells CASSTGETADTQYF. In nucleotides, the CDR3 is TGTGCCAGTTCTACAGGAGAGACCGCAGATACGCAGTATTTT. The chain joins TRBV12-3 or TRBV12-4 to TRBJ2-3; D perhaps matches TRBD1 (5 bases). V was pared by 9 bases and J by 4 bases, with 17 bases between. The CDR3 length is 14 residues.

Many counts were recorded for this clonotype. The CDR3 region has the DNA TGTGCCAGCAGTGACCTAGCCAAAAACATTCAGTACTTC. Amino acid sequence: CASSDLAKNIQYF. The rearrangement uses TRBV12-3 or TRBV12-4 and TRBJ2-4, with D hard to call. With 5 bases removed from V and 0 bases from J, the gap between germline ends came to 5 bases. The CDR3 length is 13 residues.

This chain uses TRBV20-1 with TRBJ2-3; 12 bases fit TRBD2. In germline, CDR1 is DFQATT, CDR2 SNEGSKA (reference sequence). After removal of 7 bases from V and 6 bases from J, the junction contained 11 bases not matched to a gene. The CDR3 loop spans 15 amino acids. CDR3 loop: CSGLTLAGGRDTQYF. The DNA for the CDR3 is TGCAGTGGCCTAACCCTAGCGGGGGGGAGGGATACGCAGTATTTT.

This clonotype has a count of ten or more. The chain joins TRBV30 to TRBJ2-1, with TRBD1 matching over 8 bases. Unmatched junction bases numbered 2, after V lost 5 bases and J lost 2 bases. The CDR3 extends over 13 amino acids. CDR1 GTSNPN and CDR2 SVGIG come from the germline V gene (reference sequence). CDR3 sequence reads: CAWDRGPYNEQFF. The CDR3 coding sequence is TGTGCCTGGGACAGGGGCCCCTACAATGAGCAGTTCTTC.

This chain connects TRBV7-2 to TRBJ2-7, with D unresolved. The CDR3 spans 13 residues. Germline V gene lookup returns CDR1 SGHTA and CDR2 FQGNSA. Trimming took 3 bases from V and 5 from J, leaving 11 bases between them. The CDR3 spells CASSFRQSNEQYF. The CDR3 DNA is TGTGCCAGCAGCTTCCGACAAAGCAACGAGCAGTACTTC.

This clonotype was found many times. J is TRBJ1-2 and V is TRBV20-1, with D uncertain. The V gene lost 5 bases and the J gene lost 8 bases, with 9 bases spanning the gap. Germline V CDR1 and CDR2: DFQATT, SNEGSKA (reference sequence). The length of the CDR3 is 10 residues. The CDR3: CSAFHLGYTF. For the CDR3, the DNA is TGCAGTGCTTTTCATTTAGGCTACACCTTC.

Worth noting for this clonotype: At one boundary the junction diverges from the germline segment, which might be a read error. This chain links TRBV7-9 with TRBJ2-2; D uncertain. Germline lookup yields CDR1 SEHNR and CDR2 FQNEAQ (reference sequence). CDR3 length equals 15 residues. CDR3 sequence reads: CASTYTAKNIGELFF. In DNA form, the CDR3 reads TGTGCCAGCACTTATACTGCCAAAAACATCGGGGAGCTGTTTTTT.

The chain employs TRBV20-1 and TRBJ1-5; D perhaps matches TRBD1 (5 bases). Trimming stripped 3 bases from V and 15 bases from J, with 15 bases between. Looked up from germline, CDR1 is DFQATT and CDR2 is SNEGSKA (reference sequence). The CDR3 is 11 amino acids. CDR3 residues: CSASGGAGGHF. As DNA, the CDR3 is TGCAGTGCTAGTGGGGGTGCTGGGGGGCATTTT.

The gene calls are TRBV20-1 and TRBJ2-4, with a possible D match to TRBD1 (5 bases). V was clipped by 0 bases and J by 0 bases, with 15 bases between them. The CDR3 is made up of 17 amino acids. The germline CDR1 and CDR2 sequences are DFQATT and SNEGSKA (reference sequence). CDR3 bases: TGCAGTGCTAGAGATCATGCAGGGCACCTAGCCAAAAACATTCAGTACTTC. Protein product: CSARDHAGHLAKNIQYF.

The V gene is TRBV7-2, the J gene TRBJ2-1, with unresolved D. This CDR3 comprises 14 residues. The ends were cut back, 1 base at V and 1 base at J, with 5 bases in the middle. Germline lookup yields CDR1 SGHTA and CDR2 FQGNSA. CDR3 region: CASSLGASYNEQFF. In DNA form, the CDR3 reads TGTGCCAGCAGCTTAGGTGCGTCCTACAATGAGCAGTTCTTC.

A few counts support this clonotype. The rearrangement links TRBV7-2 to TRBJ1-5; no clear D. Trimming removed 4 bases from V and 2 bases from J, with 15 bases in between. Looked up from germline, CDR1 is SGHTA and CDR2 is FQGNSA. This CDR3 spans 16 amino acids. CDR3 nucleotides: TGTGCCAGCAGCTCGGGTCCAGGAGGACGCAATCAGCCCCAGCATTTT. Translated, it gives CASSSGPGGRNQPQHF.

This clonotype was recorded once. J is TRBJ2-1 and V is TRBV29-1, with 8 bases aligning to TRBD2. The DNA end favors TRBJ2-7, so the J call may be wrong. Germline CDR1 SQVTM, CDR2 ANQGSEA. This CDR3 has 14 residues. The CDR3 coding sequence is TGCAGCGTAGAGGCGGGGGGCTTTGACAATGAGCAGTACTTC. Translated: CSVEAGGFDNEQYF.

This clonotype was detected ten times or more. One end of the junction is discordant with germline, which a read error may explain. The V call is TRBV5-1, the J call TRBJ2-7, with D possibly matching TRBD1 (6 bases). The CDR3 contains 14 residues. CDR1 and CDR2 from the germline V gene are SGHRS and YFSETQ. The DNA of the CDR3 is TGTGCCAGCAGCCAGGGGCAGGGTGTCTACGAGCAGTACTTC. This encodes CASSQGQGVYEQYF.

The CDR3 region is CATSEASTTDTQYF. In DNA form, the CDR3 reads TGTGCCACCAGTGAGGCTAGCACCACAGATACGCAGTATTTT. The rearrangement uses TRBV24-1 and TRBJ2-3, with D tentatively TRBD2 (5 bases). Germline lookup yields CDR1 KGHDR and CDR2 SFDVKD. Trimming stripped 4 bases from V and 2 bases from J, with 9 bases between. The CDR3 length is 14 residues.

This clonotype was picked up many times. This chain joins TRBV7-9 and TRBJ2-1; D not certain. CDR3 length equals 9 residues. The V end lost 4 bases, the J end lost 8 bases, and 0 bases lay between the germline ends. Looked up from germline, CDR1 is SEHNR and CDR2 is FQNEAQ (reference sequence). CDR3 DNA: TGTGCCAGCAGCTATGAGCAGTTCTTC. Amino acid sequence: CASSYEQFF.

The CDR3 loop is CASSKGLASNEQYF. As DNA, the CDR3 is TGTGCCAGCAGCAAGGGACTAGCGAGTAACGAGCAGTACTTC. The J gene is TRBJ2-5, the V gene TRBV21-1; TRBD2, the D gene given by the table, was not confirmed from the DNA. The assigned J gene may be wrong: the sequence end matches TRBJ2-7 better. TRBV21-1 is classified as a pseudogene. The length of the CDR3 is 14 residues.

The genes are TRBV7-2 and TRBJ2-2; the D gene is possibly TRBD1 (5 bases). Germline CDR1 and CDR2: SGHTA and FQGNSA. V was clipped by 1 base and J by 3 bases, with 9 bases between them. This CDR3 region has 15 residues. The CDR3 protein is CASSLEGLHTGELFF. The CDR3, as DNA: TGTGCCAGCAGCTTAGAGGGGCTCCACACCGGGGAGCTGTTTTTT.

The chain combines TRBV12-3 or TRBV12-4 with TRBJ2-4; 11 bases match TRBD1. The last part of the DNA fits TRBJ2-7 better; the J call may be wrong. This CDR3 is 14 amino acids long. The CDR3, as DNA: TGTGCCAGCAGCCGGACAGGGGGCTGGTACGAGCAGTACTTC. It codes for CASSRTGGWYEQYF.

This clonotype was seen at least ten times. The V and J genes are TRBV6-5 and TRBJ2-6, with D unresolved. The V end lost 3 bases, the J end lost 0 bases, and 12 bases lay between the germline ends. The CDR3 totals 17 residues. Germline V gives CDR1 MNHEY, CDR2 SVGAGI. CDR3 sequence (DNA): TGTGCCAGCAGTTATGGACGAGTACTCTCTGGGGCCAACGTCCTGACTTTC. It yields the protein CASSYGRVLSGANVLTF.

This clonotype was recorded a few times. V and J are TRBV20-1 and TRBJ1-1; the match to TRBD1 covers 7 bases. The CDR3 spans 14 residues. Germline V lookup: CDR1 DFQATT, CDR2 SNEGSKA (reference sequence). V lost 2 bases and J lost 2; bases outside the gene matches: 5. This CDR3 reads CSARTGQTNTEAFF. CDR3 DNA sequence: TGCAGTGCTAGAACGGGACAGACAAACACTGAAGCTTTCTTT.

This clonotype has ten or more counts. This chain joins TRBV20-1 and TRBJ1-5, with D uncertain. Trimming cost V 1 base and J 7 bases, with 11 bases left between them. The length of the CDR3 is 13 residues. The V gene's germline CDR1 is DFQATT and CDR2 SNEGSKA (reference sequence). CDR3 nucleotide sequence: TGCAGTGCTAGAGCGGCGGACCCACAGCCCCAGCATTTT. Amino acids: CSARAADPQPQHF.

The V and J genes are TRBV20-1 and TRBJ1-1, with unresolved D. The CDR3 consists of 13 residues. Germline V gives CDR1 DFQATT, CDR2 SNEGSKA (reference sequence). V shed 3 bases and J shed 3 bases, with 11 bases lying between them. The CDR3 loop reads CSASISPHTEAFF. DNA for the CDR3: TGCAGTGCTAGTATAAGTCCTCACACTGAAGCTTTCTTT.

The CDR3 DNA reads as TGTGCCAGCAGCCAATTCGTGGGCACTGAAGCTTTCTTT. Translating it yields CASSQFVGTEAFF. The rearrangement links TRBV3-1 to TRBJ1-1; D uncertain. The germline V gene encodes CDR1 LGHDT and CDR2 YNNKEL (reference sequence). Trimming cost V 2 bases and J 4 bases, with 8 bases left between them. The CDR3 totals 13 residues.